This TCR beta chain was sequenced in a study of CXCR3-negative and CXCR3-positive naive CD8 T cells. The CDR3 runs 14 residues. Germline-derived CDR1 and CDR2 are DFQATT and SNEGSKA (reference sequence). With regard to this clonotype: Its antigen is undetermined.

All TRB cDNA libraries came from 5' RACE performed with UMI labels. TCRdb re-called the 5' RACE reads and gives one entry per CDR3 protein, without DNA. The sample data list around 84,000 distinct CDR3 sequences. Overall study results and limits: Comparison of naive cells showed more hydrophobic TRB CDR3s in CXCR3-positive than in CXCR3-negative naive cells. Diversity proved comparably high across both naive subsets and much lower in memory CD8+ cells. For the naive subsets, surface CD5 was similar, and TCR strength was inferred from TRB CDR3 properties.

The V gene is TRBV20-1, the J gene TRBJ2-2; the TRBD2 assignment by TCRdb is unverifiable without DNA. The source is a human donor in good health. Some clones in this sample may be carry-over from other donors' samples. The specimen sequenced was naive CXCR3+ CD8+ T cells from blood. The subset was: CD45RO-CCR7+CD27+CD95- naive CD8+ T cells expressing CXCR3 (TNR3+). The CDR3 here is CSASGLAATGELFF.